Each of the 7 T cell receptor beta chains below was sequenced from the same sample in a study of T-cell memory formation after mild COVID-19. TCRdb re-called the 5' RACE reads through MiXCR, storing one row per CDR3 protein. Of roughly 510,000 distinct CDR3 sequences in the sample, 15% to 20% were seen once. The sequencing input was PBMCs or a T cell subset sorted from them (not recorded which). Receptor source: an adult woman who had mild COVID-19 (a few samples of this study predate the infection). Cell type and time point are not known.

V gene TRBV24-1 combines with J gene TRBJ2-3; D gene ambiguous. Germline V gives CDR1 KGHDR, CDR2 SFDVKD. Between the trimmed V and J ends, which lost 3 bases and 6 bases, there was a span of 21 bases. This CDR3 contains 17 residues. The CDR3: CATSDTRGDWPADTQYF. The CDR3 coding sequence is TGTGCCACCAGTGATACCCGTGGGGATTGGCCGGCCGATACGCAGTATTTT.

The CDR3 is CASSTTDSNTEAFF. The CDR3 nucleotides are TGTGCCAGCAGCACTACGGACAGCAACACTGAAGCTTTCTTT. The gene calls are TRBV12-3 or TRBV12-4 and TRBJ1-1, with D tentatively TRBD1 (6 bases). The CDR3 runs 14 residues. V was clipped by 6 bases and J by 2 bases, with 13 bases between them.

The chain combines TRBV30 with TRBJ2-3, with D possibly called TRBD1 or TRBD2 (5 bases each). The germline V and J ends were trimmed by 6 bases and 6 bases, with 13 bases remaining between them. CDR3 length: 12 amino acids. Germline CDR1 reads GTSNPN; CDR2 reads SVGIG (reference sequence). The chain's CDR3 is CACAMGVDTQYF. CDR3 nucleotides: TGTGCCTGCGCGATGGGGGTGGATACGCAGTATTTT.

This clonotype has a count of ten or more. J is TRBJ2-5 and V is TRBV15; possibly TRBD1 for D (6 bases). Germline CDR1 LNHNV, CDR2 YYDKDF (reference sequence). V was pared by 1 base and J by 5 bases, with 11 bases between. This CDR3 has 14 residues. CDR3 bases: TGTGCCACCAGCAGAGCACAGGGCGGCGAGACCCAGTACTTC. Translating it yields CATSRAQGGETQYF.

This clonotype was detected a few times. The V call is TRBV7-2, the J call TRBJ2-1; D gene ambiguous. The V gene lost 4 bases and the J gene lost 0 bases, with 10 bases spanning the gap. Germline V lookup: CDR1 SGHTA, CDR2 FQGNSA. The CDR3 spans 15 residues. The CDR3 loop is CASSSGPYSYNEQFF. Here the CDR3 DNA reads TGTGCCAGCAGCTCAGGTCCCTACTCCTACAATGAGCAGTTCTTC.

The chain recombines TRBV10-3 with TRBJ2-7, with D perhaps being TRBD1 or TRBD2 (5 bases each). This CDR3 has 15 residues. Trimming stripped 6 bases from V and 3 bases from J, with 18 bases between. Germline CDR1 ENHRY, CDR2 SYGVKD. As DNA, the CDR3 is TGTGCCATCAGCGGGGACCCTTCATGGGGCTACGAGCAGTACTTC. It codes for CAISGDPSWGYEQYF.

This chain uses TRBV10-3 with TRBJ1-1; D call uncertain. Trimming shortened V by 4 bases and J by 3 bases, and 12 bases separated the two germline ends. The germline CDR1 and CDR2 sequences are ENHRY and SYGVKD. The CDR3 contains 14 residues. The CDR3 coding sequence is TGTGCCATCAGTGTAGCCCTTGCGGACACTGAAGCTTTCTTT. It specifies CAISVALADTEAFF.